This T cell receptor (beta chain) was sequenced during a study of blood T cell repertoires in COVID-19. Overall study: COVID-19 samples from acute and convalescent phases originated in the United States, Italy and Spain. PBMCs, B-cell-depleted T cells, or T cells provided the cDNA or gDNA that made up the material.

Germline V lookup: CDR1 SGHRS, CDR2 YFSETQ. V lost 0 bases, J lost 5 bases, and 5 bases stayed unmatched. The CDR3 has 15 amino acids. As handled by the study authors: Estimated nucleated cell counts came from reference gene primer amplification. This table comes from immunoSEQ multiplex PCR, and its TCRdb copy is limited to in-frame clones, with some not included. The D gene and trimming were derived from the DNA, and the V and J assignments and clone size from that table. The table includes fewer than 200,000 clones, 70% to 90% detected once. J is TRBJ2-5 and V is TRBV5-1; 9 nucleotides match TRBD2. This TCR was sampled from a man aged 55 to 70 with active or convalescent COVID-19. Sequencing was done on a sample of peripheral blood. CDR3 bases: TGCGCCAGCAGCTTGGGGCGGGGGGGCCTCGAGACCCAGTACTTC. It yields the protein CASSLGRGGLETQYF.